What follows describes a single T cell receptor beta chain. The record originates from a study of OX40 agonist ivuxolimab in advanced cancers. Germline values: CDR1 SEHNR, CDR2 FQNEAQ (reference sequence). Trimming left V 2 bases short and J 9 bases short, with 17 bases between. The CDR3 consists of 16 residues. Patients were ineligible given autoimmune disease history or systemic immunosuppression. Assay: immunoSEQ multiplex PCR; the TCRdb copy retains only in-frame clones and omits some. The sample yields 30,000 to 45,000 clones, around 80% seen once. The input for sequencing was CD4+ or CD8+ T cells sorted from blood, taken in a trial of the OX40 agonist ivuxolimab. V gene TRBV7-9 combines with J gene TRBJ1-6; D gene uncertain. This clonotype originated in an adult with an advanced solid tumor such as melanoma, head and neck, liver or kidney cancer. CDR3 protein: CASSLTSGVGVSPLHF. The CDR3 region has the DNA TGTGCCAGCAGCTTAACTTCCGGAGTCGGGGTTTCACCCCTCCACTTT. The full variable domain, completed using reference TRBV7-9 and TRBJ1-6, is DTGVSQNPRHKITKRGQNVTFRCDPISEHNRLYWYRQTLGQGPEFLTYFQNEAQLEKSRLLSDRFSAERPKGSFSTLEIQRTEQGDSAMYLCASSLTSGVGVSPLHFGNGTRLTVT.